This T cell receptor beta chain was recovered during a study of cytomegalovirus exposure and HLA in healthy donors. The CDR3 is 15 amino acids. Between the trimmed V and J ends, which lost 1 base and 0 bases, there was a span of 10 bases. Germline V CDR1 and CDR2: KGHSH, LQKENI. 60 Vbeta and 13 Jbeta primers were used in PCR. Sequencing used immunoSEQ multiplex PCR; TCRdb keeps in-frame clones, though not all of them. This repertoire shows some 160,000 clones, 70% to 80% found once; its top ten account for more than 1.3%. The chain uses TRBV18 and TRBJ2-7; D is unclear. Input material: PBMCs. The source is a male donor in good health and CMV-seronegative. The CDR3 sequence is CASSPRAESSYEQYF. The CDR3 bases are TGTGCCAGCTCACCACGGGCAGAGAGCTCCTACGAGCAGTACTTC. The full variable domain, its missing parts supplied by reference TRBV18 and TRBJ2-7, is NAGVMQNPRHLVRRRGQEARLRCSPMKGHSHVYWYRQLPEEGLKFMVYLQKENIIDESGMPKERFSAEFPKEGPSILRIQQVVRGDSAAYFCASSPRAESSYEQYFGPGTRLTVT.